The present entry profiles one T cell receptor (beta chain) with its context. The record originates from a study of blood T cell repertoires in COVID-19. Libraries were prepared by immunoSEQ multiplex PCR; TCRdb keeps only in-frame clonotypes and omits some of them. The sample consists of hundreds of thousands of clones, about nine tenths of them appearing once. This CDR3 contains 15 residues. CDR1 and CDR2 (germline): MNHEY, SVGEGT. The junction had 3 bases not matched to a gene; V was cut back by 2 bases and J by 0 bases. This TCR came from a man aged 35-49 years with acute or convalescent COVID-19. The chain is built from TRBV6-2 or TRBV6-3 and TRBJ2-7, with 8 positions matching TRBD1. Sequencing was carried out using peripheral blood. The CDR3 is CASSYPTGASYEQYF. Here the CDR3 DNA reads TGTGCCAGCAGTTACCCGACAGGGGCCTCCTACGAGCAGTACTTC.